The clone carrying this TCR beta chain appeared once. The antigen remains undetermined. These data belong to a study of resident and recirculating memory T cells in vitiligo. Clones were sequenced by immunoSEQ multiplex PCR, and TCRdb holds only the in-frame ones, with some missing. The sample holds tens of thousands of clones, around 90% seen once. No change in lesions over the prior 6 months defined stable disease. Patients had received no treatment within the previous three months. Study-wide points: Sequences differed between biopsy sites and patients, suggesting private specificity. No single dominant TCR clone appeared; lesion clonality varied.

CDR1 is LNHDA and CDR2 is SQIVND in the germline V gene (reference sequence). The CDR3 contains 16 residues. The ends lost 3 bases at V and 5 bases at J; junction bases unmatched: 8. The origin of this receptor is a male donor with vitiligo. The V and J genes are TRBV19 and TRBJ2-4; 9 bases are a match to TRBD2. Sequencing was done on a sample of blood. The CDR3 nucleotides are TGTGCCAGTAGTATCAGTAGCGGGAGAACCCAAAACATTCAGTACTTC. Translation: CASSISSGRTQNIQYF.